This T cell receptor beta chain was captured by sequencing in a study of shared clonotypes between healthy human individuals. Study outcomes and limitations: Researchers found naive subsets generally carried larger estimated richness than memory subsets.

Concerning this clone itself: Its antigen is not identified. The sample contains more than one DNA sequence encoding this CDR3.

Donors were healthy HIV-negative adults without recently reported acute infections or vaccinations. Original methodology: Because ImmunoSEQ provided only junction sequences with no quality scores, the filtering differed. Data came from immunoSEQ multiplex PCR; TCRdb stores just in-frame clones and leaves some out. V, J and clone size are taken as reported in that table, and D and trimming were inferred from the DNA itself. The data contain 2 million to 2.5 million clones, 85% to 95% of them singletons. J gave up 4 bases and V 1 base, and 7 bases lay outside the gene matches. The CDR3 spans 16 residues. In germline, CDR1 is SGHNT, CDR2 YENEEA.

The gene calls are TRBV11-3 and TRBJ2-5; the match to TRBD2 covers 9 bases. The receptor comes from a young man in good health. Some clones in this sample may be carry-over from other donors' samples. The sequenced sample was naive CD4+ T cells from PBMCs. The subset is: CD45RA+ positively selected. This chain's CDR3 is CASSLGLAGVAETQYF. For the CDR3, the DNA is TGTGCCAGCAGCTTAGGTTTAGCGGGAGTAGCAGAGACCCAGTACTTC.